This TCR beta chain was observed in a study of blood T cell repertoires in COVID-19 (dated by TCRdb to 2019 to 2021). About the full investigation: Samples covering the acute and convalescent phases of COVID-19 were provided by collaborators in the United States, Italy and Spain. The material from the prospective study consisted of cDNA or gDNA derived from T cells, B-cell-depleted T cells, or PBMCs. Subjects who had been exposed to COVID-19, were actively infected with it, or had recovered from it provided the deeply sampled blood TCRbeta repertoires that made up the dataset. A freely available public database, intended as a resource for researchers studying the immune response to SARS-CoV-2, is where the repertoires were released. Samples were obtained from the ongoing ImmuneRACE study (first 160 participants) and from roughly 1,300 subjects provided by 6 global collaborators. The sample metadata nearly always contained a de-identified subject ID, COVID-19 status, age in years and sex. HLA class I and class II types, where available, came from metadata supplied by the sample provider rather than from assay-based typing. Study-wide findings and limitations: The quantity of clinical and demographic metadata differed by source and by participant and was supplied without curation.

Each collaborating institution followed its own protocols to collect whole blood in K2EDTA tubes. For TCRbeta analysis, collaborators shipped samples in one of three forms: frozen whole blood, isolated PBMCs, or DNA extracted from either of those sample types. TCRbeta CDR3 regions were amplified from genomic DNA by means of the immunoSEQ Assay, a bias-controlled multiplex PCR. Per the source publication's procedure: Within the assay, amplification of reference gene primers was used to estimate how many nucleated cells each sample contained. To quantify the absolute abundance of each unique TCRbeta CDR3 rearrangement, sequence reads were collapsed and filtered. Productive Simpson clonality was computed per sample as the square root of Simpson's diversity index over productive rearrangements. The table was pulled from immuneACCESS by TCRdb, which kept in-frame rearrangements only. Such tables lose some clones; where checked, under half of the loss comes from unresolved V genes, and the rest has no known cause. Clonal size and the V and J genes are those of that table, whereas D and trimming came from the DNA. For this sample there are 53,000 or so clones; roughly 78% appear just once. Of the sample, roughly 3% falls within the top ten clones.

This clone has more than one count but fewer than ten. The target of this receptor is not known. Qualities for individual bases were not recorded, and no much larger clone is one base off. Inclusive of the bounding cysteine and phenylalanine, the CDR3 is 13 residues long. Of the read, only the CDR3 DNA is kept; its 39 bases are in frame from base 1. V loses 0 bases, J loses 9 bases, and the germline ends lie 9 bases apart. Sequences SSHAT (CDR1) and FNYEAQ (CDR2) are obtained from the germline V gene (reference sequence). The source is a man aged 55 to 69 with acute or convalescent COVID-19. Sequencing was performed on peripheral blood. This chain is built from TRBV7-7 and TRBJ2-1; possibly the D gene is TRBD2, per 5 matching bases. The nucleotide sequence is TGTGCCAGCAGCTTAGCGGACTCAGTTGAGCAGTTCTTC. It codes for CASSLADSVEQFF.